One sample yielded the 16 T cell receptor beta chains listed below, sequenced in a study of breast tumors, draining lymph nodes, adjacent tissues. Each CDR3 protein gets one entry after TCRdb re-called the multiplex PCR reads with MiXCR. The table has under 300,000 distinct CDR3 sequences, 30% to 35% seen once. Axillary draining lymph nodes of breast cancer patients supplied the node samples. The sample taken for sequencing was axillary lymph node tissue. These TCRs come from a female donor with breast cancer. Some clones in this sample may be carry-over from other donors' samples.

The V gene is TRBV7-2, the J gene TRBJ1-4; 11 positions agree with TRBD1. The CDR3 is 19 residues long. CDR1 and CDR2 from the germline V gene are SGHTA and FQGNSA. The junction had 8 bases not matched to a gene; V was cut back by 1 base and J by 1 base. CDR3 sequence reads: CASSLGRTGGSGTNEKLFF. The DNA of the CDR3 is TGTGCCAGCAGCTTAGGCCGGACAGGGGGCTCGGGAACTAATGAAAAACTGTTTTTT.

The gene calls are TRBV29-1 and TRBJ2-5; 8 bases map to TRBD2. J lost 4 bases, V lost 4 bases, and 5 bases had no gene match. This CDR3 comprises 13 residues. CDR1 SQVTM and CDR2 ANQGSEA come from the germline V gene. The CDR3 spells CSVVSGTRETQYF. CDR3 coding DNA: TGCAGCGTTGTTAGCGGGACTCGAGAGACCCAGTACTTC.

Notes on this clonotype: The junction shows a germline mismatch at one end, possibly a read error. DNA of the CDR3: TGTGCCAGCAACCCGTACCGGGGCAGGGGGCGCACAGAGGCCCAGTACTTC. It encodes CASNPYRGRGRTEAQYF. The genes are TRBV7-9 and TRBJ2-5, with 8 positions matching TRBD1. Germline assignment: CDR1 SEHNR and CDR2 FQNEAQ (reference sequence). The CDR3 spans 17 residues. Looking up the rest from reference TRBV7-9 and TRBJ2-5 gives the full variable domain: DTGVSQNPRHKITKRGQNVTFRCDPISEHNRLYWYRQTLGQGPEFLTYFQNEAQLEKSRLLSDRFSAERPKGSFSTLEIQRTEQGDSAMYLCASNPYRGRGRTEAQYFGPGTRLLVL.

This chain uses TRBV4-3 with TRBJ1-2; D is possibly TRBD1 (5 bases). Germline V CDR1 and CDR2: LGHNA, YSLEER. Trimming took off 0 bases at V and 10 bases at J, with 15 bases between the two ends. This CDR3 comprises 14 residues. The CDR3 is CASSQDGAGGVYTF. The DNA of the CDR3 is TGCGCCAGCAGCCAAGATGGGGCGGGGGGGGTCTACACCTTC.

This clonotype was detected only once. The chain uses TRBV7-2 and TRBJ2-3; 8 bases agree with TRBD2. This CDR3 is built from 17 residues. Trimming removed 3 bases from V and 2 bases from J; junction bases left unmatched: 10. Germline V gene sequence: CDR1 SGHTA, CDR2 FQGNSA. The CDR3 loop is CASSFKTSVILTDTQYF. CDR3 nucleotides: TGTGCCAGCAGCTTCAAGACTAGCGTGATCCTCACAGATACGCAGTATTTT.

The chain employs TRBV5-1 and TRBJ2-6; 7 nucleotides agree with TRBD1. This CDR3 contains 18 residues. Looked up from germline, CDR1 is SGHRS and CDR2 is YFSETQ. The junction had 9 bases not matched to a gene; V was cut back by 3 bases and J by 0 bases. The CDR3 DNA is TGCGCCAGCAGCTATGGGACAGCCCCGCTCTCTGGGGCCAACGTCCTGACTTTC. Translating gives CASSYGTAPLSGANVLTF.

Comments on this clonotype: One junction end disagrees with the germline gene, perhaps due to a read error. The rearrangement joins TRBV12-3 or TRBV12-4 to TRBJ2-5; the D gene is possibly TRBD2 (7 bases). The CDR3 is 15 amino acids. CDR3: CASSFGGGGQETRYF. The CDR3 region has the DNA TGTGCCAGCAGTTTCGGAGGGGGGGGCCAAGAGACCCGGTACTTC.

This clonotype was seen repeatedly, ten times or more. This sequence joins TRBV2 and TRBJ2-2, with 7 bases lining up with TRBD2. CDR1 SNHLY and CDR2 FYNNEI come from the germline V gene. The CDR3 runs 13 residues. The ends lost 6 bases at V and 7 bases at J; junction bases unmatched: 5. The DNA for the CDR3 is TGTGCCAGCAGGCGGGAGAAGGGCGGGGAGCTGTTTTTT. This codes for CASRREKGGELFF.

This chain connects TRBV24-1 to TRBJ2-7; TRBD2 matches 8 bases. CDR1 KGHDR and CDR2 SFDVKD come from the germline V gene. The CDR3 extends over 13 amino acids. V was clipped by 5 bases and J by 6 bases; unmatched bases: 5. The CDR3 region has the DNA TGTGCCACCAGTGCGGGAGGGCAGAGCGAGCAGTACTTC. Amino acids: CATSAGGQSEQYF.

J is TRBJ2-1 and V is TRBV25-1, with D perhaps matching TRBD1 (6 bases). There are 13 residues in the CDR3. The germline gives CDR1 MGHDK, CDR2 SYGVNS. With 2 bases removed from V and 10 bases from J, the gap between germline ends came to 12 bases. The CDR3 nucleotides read TGTGCCAGCAGTGAAATGACAGGATGGGAGCAGTTCTTC. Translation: CASSEMTGWEQFF.

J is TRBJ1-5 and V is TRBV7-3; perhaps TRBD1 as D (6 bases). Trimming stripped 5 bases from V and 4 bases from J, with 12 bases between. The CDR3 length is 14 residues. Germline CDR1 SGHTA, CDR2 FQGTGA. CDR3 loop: CASSTDRINQPQHF. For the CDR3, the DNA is TGTGCCAGCAGCACGGACAGAATAAATCAGCCCCAGCATTTT.

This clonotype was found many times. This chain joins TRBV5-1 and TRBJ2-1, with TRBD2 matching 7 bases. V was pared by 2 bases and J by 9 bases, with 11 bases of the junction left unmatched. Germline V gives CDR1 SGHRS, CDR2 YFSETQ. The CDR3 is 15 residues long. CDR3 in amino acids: CASSFLREGLGEQFF. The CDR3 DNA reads TGCGCCAGCAGCTTTTTGAGGGAGGGCCTTGGTGAGCAGTTCTTC.

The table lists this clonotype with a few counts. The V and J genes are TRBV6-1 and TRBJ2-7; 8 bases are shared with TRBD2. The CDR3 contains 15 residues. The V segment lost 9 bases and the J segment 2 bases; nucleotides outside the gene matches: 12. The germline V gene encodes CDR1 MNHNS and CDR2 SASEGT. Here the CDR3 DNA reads TGTGCCAGTGAACTAGCGGCCAACGGACCCTACGAGCAGTACTTC. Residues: CASELAANGPYEQYF.

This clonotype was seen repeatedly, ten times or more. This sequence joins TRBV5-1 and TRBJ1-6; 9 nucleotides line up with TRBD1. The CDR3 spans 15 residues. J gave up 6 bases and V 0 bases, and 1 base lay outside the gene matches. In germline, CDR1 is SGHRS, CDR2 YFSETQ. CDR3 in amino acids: CASSLGTGANSPLHF. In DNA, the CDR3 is TGCGCCAGCAGCTTGGGGACAGGGGCTAATTCACCCCTCCACTTT.

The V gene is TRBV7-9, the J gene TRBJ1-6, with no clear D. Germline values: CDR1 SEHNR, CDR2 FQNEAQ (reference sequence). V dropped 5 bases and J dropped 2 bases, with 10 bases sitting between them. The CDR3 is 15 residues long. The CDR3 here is CASSLGMAYNSPLHF. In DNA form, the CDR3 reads TGTGCCAGCAGCCTCGGGATGGCCTATAATTCACCCCTCCACTTT. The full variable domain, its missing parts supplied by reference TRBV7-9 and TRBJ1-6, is DTGVSQNPRHKITKRGQNVTFRCDPISEHNRLYWYRQTLGQGPEFLTYFQNEAQLEKSRLLSDRFSAERPKGSFSTLEIQRTEQGDSAMYLCASSLGMAYNSPLHFGNGTRLTVT.

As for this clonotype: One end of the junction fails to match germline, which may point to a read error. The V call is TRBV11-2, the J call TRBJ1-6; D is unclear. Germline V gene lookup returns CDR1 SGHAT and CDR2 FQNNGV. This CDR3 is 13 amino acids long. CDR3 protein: CASSQGEASPLHF. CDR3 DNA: TGCGCCAGCAGCCAAGGAGAGGCCTCACCCCTCCACTTT.